This T cell receptor (beta chain) was sequenced in a study of tumor-infiltrating lymphocytes in localized non-small cell lung cancer. Study context: Several tumor histologies, both smoking statuses, and some post-neoadjuvant chemotherapy samples were included. Study-wide points: Higher tumor T cell infiltration than in uninvolved lung was supported by TCRbeta sequencing.

Of note for this clone: Its target is unknown.

The CDR3 totals 15 residues. In germline, CDR1 is SGHNT, CDR2 YYREEE (reference sequence). V lost 4 bases, J lost 7 bases, and 12 bases stayed unmatched. Sequencing used immunoSEQ multiplex PCR; TCRdb keeps in-frame clones, though not all of them. Among approximately 6,900 clones listed, approximately 69% were seen once. V and J are TRBV5-4 and TRBJ1-2; 8 nucleotides line up with TRBD1. This clonotype originated in a human donor with non-small cell lung cancer. The sample comprised lung tumor tissue. CDR3 coding DNA: TGTGCCAGCAGCCCGGCGAGGACAGGGAGTAGTGGCTACACCTTC. This translates into CASSPARTGSSGYTF.